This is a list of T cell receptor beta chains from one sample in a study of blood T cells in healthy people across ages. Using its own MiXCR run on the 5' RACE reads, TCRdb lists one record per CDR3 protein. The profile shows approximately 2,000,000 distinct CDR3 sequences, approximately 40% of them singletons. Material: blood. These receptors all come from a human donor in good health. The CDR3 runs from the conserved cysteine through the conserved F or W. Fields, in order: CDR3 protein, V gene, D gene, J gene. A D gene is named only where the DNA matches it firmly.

CDR3 protein: CASSFYNPQGAGANVLTF
V gene: TRBV27
D gene: TRBD1
J gene: TRBJ2-6

CDR3 protein: CASSQDWKDSEQYF
V gene: TRBV4-1
D gene: -
J gene: TRBJ2-7

CDR3 protein: CASSLTHYNEQFF
V gene: TRBV5-1
D gene: -
J gene: TRBJ2-1

CDR3 protein: CASSYVGTAPSNTGELFF
V gene: TRBV6-5
D gene: TRBD1
J gene: TRBJ2-2

CDR3 protein: CASSRSGRDETQYF
V gene: TRBV4-2
D gene: -
J gene: TRBJ2-5

CDR3 protein: CSVQRGKDYGYTF
V gene: TRBV29-1
D gene: -
J gene: TRBJ1-2

CDR3 protein: CASSTWTDSPLHF
V gene: TRBV5-1
D gene: -
J gene: TRBJ1-6

CDR3 protein: CTSSSRGREGYNEQFF
V gene: TRBV7-2
D gene: TRBD1
J gene: TRBJ2-1

CDR3 protein: CSGTTGGASDNEQFF
V gene: TRBV20-1
D gene: TRBD2
J gene: TRBJ2-1

CDR3 protein: CASIDRYYTEAFF
V gene: TRBV6-2/TRBV6-3
D gene: -
J gene: TRBJ1-1

CDR3 protein: CASSPQQGTFDEQYF
V gene: TRBV3-1
D gene: -
J gene: TRBJ2-7

CDR3 protein: CASSQKIGGTGSYEQNF
V gene: TRBV4-3
D gene: TRBD1
J gene: TRBJ2-7

CDR3 protein: CASTPRGTRDKSTGELFF
V gene: TRBV12-3/TRBV12-4
D gene: -
J gene: TRBJ2-2

CDR3 protein: CASSYSRGPSSGANVLTF
V gene: TRBV7-9
D gene: -
J gene: TRBJ2-6

CDR3 protein: CASFLGRAPNEQFF
V gene: TRBV2
D gene: -
J gene: TRBJ2-1

CDR3 protein: CSAYPQGRGTEAFF
V gene: TRBV20-1
D gene: -
J gene: TRBJ1-1

CDR3 protein: CASSLHTGREQYF
V gene: TRBV7-2
D gene: -
J gene: TRBJ2-7

CDR3 protein: CASSSRSSSGGAADTQYF
V gene: TRBV7-9
D gene: TRBD2
J gene: TRBJ2-3

CDR3 protein: CATSSRLVDGETQYF
V gene: TRBV15
D gene: -
J gene: TRBJ2-5

CDR3 protein: CASKLGGSNQPQHF
V gene: TRBV27
D gene: -
J gene: TRBJ1-5